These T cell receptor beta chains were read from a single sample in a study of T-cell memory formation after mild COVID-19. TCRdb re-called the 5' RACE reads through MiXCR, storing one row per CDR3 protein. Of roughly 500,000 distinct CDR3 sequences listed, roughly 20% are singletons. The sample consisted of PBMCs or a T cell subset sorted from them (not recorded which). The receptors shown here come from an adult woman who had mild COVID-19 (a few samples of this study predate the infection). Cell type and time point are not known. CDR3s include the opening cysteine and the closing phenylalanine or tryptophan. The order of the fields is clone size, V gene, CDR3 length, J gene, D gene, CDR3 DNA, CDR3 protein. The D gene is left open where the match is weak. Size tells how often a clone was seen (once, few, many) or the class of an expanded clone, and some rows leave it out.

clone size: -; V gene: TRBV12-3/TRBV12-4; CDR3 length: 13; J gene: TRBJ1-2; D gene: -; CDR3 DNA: TGTGCCATCTCGGGCGGAGGGGAAGATGGCTACACCTTC; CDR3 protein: CAISGGGEDGYTF
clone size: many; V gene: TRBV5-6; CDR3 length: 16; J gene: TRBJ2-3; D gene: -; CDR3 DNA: TGTGCCAGCAGCTCCGTGGGGGCGAGGGGCACAGATACGCAGTATTTT; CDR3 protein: CASSSVGARGTDTQYF
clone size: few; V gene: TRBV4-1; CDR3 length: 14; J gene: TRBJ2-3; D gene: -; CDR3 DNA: TGCGCCAGCAGCCAAGAATGGGGTGCAGATACGCAGTATTTT; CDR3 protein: CASSQEWGADTQYF
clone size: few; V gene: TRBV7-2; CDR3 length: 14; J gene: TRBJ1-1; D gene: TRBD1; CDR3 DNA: TGTGCCAGCACCAAAAGGACAGGGGCGACCTCGGCTTTCTTT; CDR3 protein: CASTKRTGATSAFF
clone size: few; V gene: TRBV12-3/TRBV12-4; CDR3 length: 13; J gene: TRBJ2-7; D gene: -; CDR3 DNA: TGTGCCAGCAGTTTATCGGTCTCCTACGAGCAGTACTTC; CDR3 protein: CASSLSVSYEQYF
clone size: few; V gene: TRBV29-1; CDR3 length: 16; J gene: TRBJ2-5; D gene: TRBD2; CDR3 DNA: TGCAGCGTTATGACTGGGAGCGGGAGGATAGCAGAGACCCAGTACTTC; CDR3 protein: CSVMTGSGRIAETQYF
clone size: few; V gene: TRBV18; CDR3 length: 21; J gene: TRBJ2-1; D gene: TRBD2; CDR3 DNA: TGTGCCAGCTCGCCCCTCCCCGGGACTAGCGGGGTTTTGAGCTCCTACAATGAGCAGTTCTTC; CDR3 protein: CASSPLPGTSGVLSSYNEQFF
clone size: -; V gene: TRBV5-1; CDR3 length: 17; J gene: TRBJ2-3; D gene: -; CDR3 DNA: TGCGCCAGCAGCTTGGGCCACCGGGACACCCGCACAGATACGCAGTATTTT; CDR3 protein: CASSLGHRDTRTDTQYF
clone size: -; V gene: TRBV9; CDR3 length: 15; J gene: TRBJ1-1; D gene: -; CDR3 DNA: TGTGCCAGCAGCGTAGTAGAAGGACGGAACACTGAAGCTTTCTTT; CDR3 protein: CASSVVEGRNTEAFF
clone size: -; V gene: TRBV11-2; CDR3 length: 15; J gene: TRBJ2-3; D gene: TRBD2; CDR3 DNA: TGTGCCAGCAGCTTAGAACTAGCGGGGGCAGATACGCAGTATTTT; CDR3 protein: CASSLELAGADTQYF
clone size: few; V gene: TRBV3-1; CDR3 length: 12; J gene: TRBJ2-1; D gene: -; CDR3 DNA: TGTGCCAGCAGCCAAGAGGCGAATGAGCAGTTCTTC; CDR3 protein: CASSQEANEQFF
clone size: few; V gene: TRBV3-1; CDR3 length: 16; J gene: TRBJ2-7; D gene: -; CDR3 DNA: TGTGCCAGCAGCCAAGAGCCCCCCGGGACTCTAAACGAGCAGTACTTC; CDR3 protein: CASSQEPPGTLNEQYF
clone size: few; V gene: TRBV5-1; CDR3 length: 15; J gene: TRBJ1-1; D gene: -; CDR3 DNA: TGCGCCAGCAGCTTGGATCCCTCCACGAACACTGAAGCTTTCTTT; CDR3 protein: CASSLDPSTNTEAFF
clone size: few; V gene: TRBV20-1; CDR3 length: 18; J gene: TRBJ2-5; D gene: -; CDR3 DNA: TGCAGTGCTCAGACCGGGACCCAGAGTTGGGTTAATTTAGGGACCCAGTACTTC; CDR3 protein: CSAQTGTQSWVNLGTQYF
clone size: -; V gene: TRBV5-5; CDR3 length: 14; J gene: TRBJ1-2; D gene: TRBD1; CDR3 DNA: TGTGCCAGCAGCGCGGGACAGGGGAACTATGGCTACACCTTC; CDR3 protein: CASSAGQGNYGYTF
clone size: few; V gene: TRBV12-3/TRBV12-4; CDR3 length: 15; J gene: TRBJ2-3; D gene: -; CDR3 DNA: TGTGCCAGCAGTTCCTATGCGGGCTCGATAGATACGCAGTATTTT; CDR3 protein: CASSSYAGSIDTQYF
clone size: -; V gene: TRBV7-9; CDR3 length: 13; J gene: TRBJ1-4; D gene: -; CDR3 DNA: TGTGCCAGCAGCTTACCGCTGAATGAAAAACTGTTTTTT; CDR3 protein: CASSLPLNEKLFF
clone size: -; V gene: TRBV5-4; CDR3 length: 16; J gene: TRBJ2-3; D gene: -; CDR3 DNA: TGTGCCAGCAGCTCGGCGATCCAGACTAGCACAGATACGCAGTATTTT; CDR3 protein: CASSSAIQTSTDTQYF
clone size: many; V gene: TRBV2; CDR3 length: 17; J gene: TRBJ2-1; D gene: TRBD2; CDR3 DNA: TGTGCCAGCAGAGGTACTAGCGGGGGCCCTTCCTACAATGAGCAGTTCTTC; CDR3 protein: CASRGTSGGPSYNEQFF
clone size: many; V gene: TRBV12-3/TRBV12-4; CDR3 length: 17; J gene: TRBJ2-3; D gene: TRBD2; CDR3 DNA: TGTGCCAGCAGTTTAGGGGCCATAGCGGGGGGGCGGAATCATCAGAATTTT; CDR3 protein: CASSLGAIAGGRNHQNF
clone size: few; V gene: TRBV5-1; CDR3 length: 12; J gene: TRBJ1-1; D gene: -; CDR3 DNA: TGCGCCAGCAGCTTCTGGGGTGATGAAGCTTTCTTT; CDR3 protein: CASSFWGDEAFF
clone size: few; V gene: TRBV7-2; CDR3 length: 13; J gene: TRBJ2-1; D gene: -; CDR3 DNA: TGTGCCAGCAGCTTAGATCGGACCACTGGGCAGTTCTTC; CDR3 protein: CASSLDRTTGQFF
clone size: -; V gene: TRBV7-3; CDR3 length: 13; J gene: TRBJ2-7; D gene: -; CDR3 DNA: TGTGCCAGCAGCCCCTCAGCTTCCTACGAGCAGTACTTC; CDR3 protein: CASSPSASYEQYF